The entry that follows covers one TCR beta chain sequence. No antigen is known for it. The sample originates from a study of PD-1 blockade in classical Hodgkin lymphoma. Findings of the study overall: Reported findings placed baseline TCR diversity lower in newly diagnosed patients (compared with healthy donors). Some patients began nivolumab under 1 year after ASCT. These patients were excluded from later analyses. Lower baseline TCR diversity marked trial partial responders and progressors. TCR diversity rose significantly by C4D1 in CD4+ but not CD8+ cells.

Germline V gene data show CDR1 as LGHNA and CDR2 as YSLEER. This CDR3 contains 13 residues. V gave up 0 bases and J gave up 9 bases; unmatched junction bases: 5. Clones were sequenced by immunoSEQ multiplex PCR, and TCRdb holds only the in-frame ones, with some missing. The table lists over 15,000 clones, more than 75% of them singletons. Relapse after autologous stem cell transplantation occurred in every patient, and brentuximab vedotin exposure varied. This chain uses TRBV4-3 with TRBJ2-7; 7 bases map to TRBD1. The starting material was peripheral blood mononuclear cells (PBMCs), obtained before the second cycle of nivolumab. The receptor was derived from a human donor with classical Hodgkin lymphoma. In DNA, the CDR3 is TGCGCCAGCAGCCAAGAGACAGGGTTTGGGCAGTACTTC. Translated: CASSQETGFGQYF.